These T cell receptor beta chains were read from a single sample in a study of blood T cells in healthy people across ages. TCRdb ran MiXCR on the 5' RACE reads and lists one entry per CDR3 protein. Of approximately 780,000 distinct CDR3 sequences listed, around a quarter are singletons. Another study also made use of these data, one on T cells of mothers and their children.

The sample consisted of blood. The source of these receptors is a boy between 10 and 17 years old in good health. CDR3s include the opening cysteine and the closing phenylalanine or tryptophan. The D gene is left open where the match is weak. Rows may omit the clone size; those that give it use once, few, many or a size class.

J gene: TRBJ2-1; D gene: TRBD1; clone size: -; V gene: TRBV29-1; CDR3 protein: CSLAGTGRYNEQFF
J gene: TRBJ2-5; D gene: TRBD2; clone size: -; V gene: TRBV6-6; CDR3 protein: CASRASGLEGETQYF
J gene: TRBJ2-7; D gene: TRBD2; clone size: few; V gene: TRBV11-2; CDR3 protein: CASSGRTRDEQYF
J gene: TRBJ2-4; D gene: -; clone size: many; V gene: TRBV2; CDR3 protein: CASSLAFARDIQYF
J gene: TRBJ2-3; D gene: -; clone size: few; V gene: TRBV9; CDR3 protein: CASSPSGGRGTDTQYF
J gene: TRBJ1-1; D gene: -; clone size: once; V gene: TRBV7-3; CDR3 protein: CASSSAPGRGTEAFF
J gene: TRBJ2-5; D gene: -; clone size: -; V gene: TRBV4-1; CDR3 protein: CASSRAAGASETQYF
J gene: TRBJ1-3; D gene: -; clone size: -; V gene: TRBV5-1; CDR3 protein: CASSLTGTSGNTIYF
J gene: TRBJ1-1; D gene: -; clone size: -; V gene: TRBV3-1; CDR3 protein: CASSQWTSNTEAFF
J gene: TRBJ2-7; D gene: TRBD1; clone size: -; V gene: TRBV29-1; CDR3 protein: CSVEQQQGNEQYF
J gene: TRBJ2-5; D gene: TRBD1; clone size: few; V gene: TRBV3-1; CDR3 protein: CASSQNFRDRDQETQYF
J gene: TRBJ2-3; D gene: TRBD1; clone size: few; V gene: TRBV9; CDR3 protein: CASSFHGTDTDTQYF
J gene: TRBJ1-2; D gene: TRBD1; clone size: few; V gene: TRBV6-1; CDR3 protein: CASSLTGFGLGYTF
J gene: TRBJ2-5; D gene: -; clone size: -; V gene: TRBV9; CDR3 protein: CASSVAGGLSGETQYF
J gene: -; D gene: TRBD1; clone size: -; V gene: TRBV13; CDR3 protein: CASSVGGQSSYEQYF
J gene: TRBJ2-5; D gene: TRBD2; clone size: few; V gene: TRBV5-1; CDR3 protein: CASSPGLGVETQYF
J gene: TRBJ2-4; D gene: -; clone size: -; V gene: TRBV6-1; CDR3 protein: CASSERQLAKNIQYF
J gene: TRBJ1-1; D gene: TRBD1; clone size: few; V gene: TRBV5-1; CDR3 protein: CASSIQGANTEAFF
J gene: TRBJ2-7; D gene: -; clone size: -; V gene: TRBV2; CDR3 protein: CASNPRGDDEQYF
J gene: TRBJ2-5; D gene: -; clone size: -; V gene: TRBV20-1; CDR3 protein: CSARVVPATQYF
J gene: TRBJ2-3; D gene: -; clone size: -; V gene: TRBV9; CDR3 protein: CASSVDGEDTQYF
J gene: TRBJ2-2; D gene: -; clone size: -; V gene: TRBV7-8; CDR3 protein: CASSLNLWGSDTGELFF
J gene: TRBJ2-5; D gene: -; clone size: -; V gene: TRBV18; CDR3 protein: CASSPRLAGPQETQYF
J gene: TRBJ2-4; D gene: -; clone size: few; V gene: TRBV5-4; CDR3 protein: CASSLERGSRDIQYF
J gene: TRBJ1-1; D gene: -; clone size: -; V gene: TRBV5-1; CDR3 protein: CASTPGGGTEAFF
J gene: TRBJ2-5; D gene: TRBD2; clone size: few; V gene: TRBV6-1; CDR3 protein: CASRRASGGSETQYF
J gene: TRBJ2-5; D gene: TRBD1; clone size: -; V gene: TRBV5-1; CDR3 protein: CASSWTGQGAFYEQCF
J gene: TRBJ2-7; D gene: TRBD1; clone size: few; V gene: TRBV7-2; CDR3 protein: CASSLGQGALEQYF
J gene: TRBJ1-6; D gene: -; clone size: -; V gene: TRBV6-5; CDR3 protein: CASSYLVGRNSPLHF
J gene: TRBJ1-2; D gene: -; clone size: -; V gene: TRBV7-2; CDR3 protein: CASSLDPGYYGYTF
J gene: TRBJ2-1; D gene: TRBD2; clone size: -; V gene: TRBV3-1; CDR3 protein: CASSPEGGGAYNEQFF
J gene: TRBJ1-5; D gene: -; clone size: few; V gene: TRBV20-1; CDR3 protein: CSAQSPSGKSNQPQHF
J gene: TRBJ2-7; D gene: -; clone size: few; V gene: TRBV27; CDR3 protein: CASRGEGGGRSHEQYF
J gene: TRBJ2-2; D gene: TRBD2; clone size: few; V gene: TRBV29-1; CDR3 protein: CSVEDPLAGANTGELFF
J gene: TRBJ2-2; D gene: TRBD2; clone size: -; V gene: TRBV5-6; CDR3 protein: CASSFDLAGVNTGELFF
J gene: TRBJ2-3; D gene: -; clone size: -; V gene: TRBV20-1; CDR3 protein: CSARQATDTQYF
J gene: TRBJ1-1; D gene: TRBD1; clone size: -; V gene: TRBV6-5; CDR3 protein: CASSYDPWDRANTEAFF
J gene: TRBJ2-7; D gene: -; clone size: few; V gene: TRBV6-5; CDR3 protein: CASSIDPGAGYEQYF
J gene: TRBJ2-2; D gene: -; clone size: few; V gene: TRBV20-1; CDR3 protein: CSAPKGGTGELFF
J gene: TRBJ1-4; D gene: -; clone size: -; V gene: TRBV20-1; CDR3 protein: CSATLPGDIGEKLFF
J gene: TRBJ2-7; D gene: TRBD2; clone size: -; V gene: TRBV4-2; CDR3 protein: CASSLLTSGSTELPYEQYF
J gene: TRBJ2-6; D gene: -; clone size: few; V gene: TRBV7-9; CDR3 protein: CASSDRTTGANVLTF
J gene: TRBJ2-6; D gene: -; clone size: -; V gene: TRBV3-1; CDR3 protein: CASRSSSGANVLTF
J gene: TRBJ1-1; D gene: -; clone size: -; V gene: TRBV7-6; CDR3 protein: CASSSRLSDGEAFF
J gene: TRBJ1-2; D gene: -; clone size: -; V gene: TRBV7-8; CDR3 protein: CASSRDKNYGYTF
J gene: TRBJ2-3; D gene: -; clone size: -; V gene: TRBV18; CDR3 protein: CAGSPSVGASTDTQYF
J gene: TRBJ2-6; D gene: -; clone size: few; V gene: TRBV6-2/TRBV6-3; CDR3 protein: CASMSDSSGANVLTF
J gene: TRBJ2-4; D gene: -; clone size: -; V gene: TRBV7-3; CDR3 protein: CASSPPALLAKNIQYF